This T cell receptor (beta chain) was profiled in a study of human T cells and chemical hapten exposure (dated by TCRdb to about 2021). A note on the overall study: For sensitization, 2% DPC in acetone was applied to a roughly 2 cm by roughly 2 cm area of upper inner arm skin. Throughout the approximately 25-week study period, patients were also given weekly therapeutic DPC doses on the scalp. Patch tests used Finn chambers with 0.01% DPC on the upper back, scored after 6 days by International Contact Dermatitis Research Group standards. Most of the patients in the cohort were female, and the cohort covered alopecia areata with under or over 50% scalp involvement, alopecia totalis and alopecia universalis. Libraries were combined into a pool for sequencing, and differences in TCR yield between samples came mainly from small differences in library volumes within the pool. Peripheral blood TCR repertoire changes were tracked in vivo in alopecia patients during primary and secondary sensitization to the hapten diphenylcyclopropenone (DPC). Blood samples were taken from patients before sensitization (week 0) and at 2, 6 and about 24 weeks after DPC sensitization. Approximately 30 alopecia patients provided blood for TCR sequencing at one to four time points (pre-sensitization, 2, 6 and 24 weeks).

Points the paper makes about the study in general: Repeated subsampling changed both the strength of the expansion versus patch-test correlation and the threshold at which that correlation became significant. A positive correlation was found between the number of PT1 expanded TCRs and patch test score, with significance reached at thresholds 8, 16 and 32 but not 4. All patients had alopecia, a presumed autoimmune disease, so their immune response might differ from that of healthy individuals. DPC sensitization did not change the number of TCRs with a frequency above 1 in 1000, and there was no evidence of changes in global repertoire structure. Significantly more large CDR3 similarity clusters were formed by expanded TCRs than by pre-sensitization or healthy control sets, consistent with antigen-driven responses.

Library construction relied on RACE. The run used a NextSeq 500. Library preparation attached unique molecular identifiers to individual cDNA molecules for quantitative, reproducible TCR counting. From each blood RNA sample, both TCR alpha and TCR beta chains were sequenced. Processing in the source paper ran as follows. Samples had a median of roughly 100,000 TCRs, with a range from roughly 23,224 to 750,000. V, J and CDR3 annotation of the TCR reads was performed with the Decombinator software suite. For the PS versus PT1 abundance plots, all samples were subsampled to the same number of TCRs (28,000). Expanded TCRs were defined as absent before sensitization and observed at least eight times at the 2-week time point. The public reads were run again by TCRdb, first through fastp at Q25 and then through MiXCR, and only productive beta chains were kept. Rows are combined by CDR3 protein, so each entry shows the most common genes and DNA. These V and J calls rely on TCRdb rather than the paper's analysis. In this sample the table shows around 150,000 distinct CDR3 sequences, approximately 30% of which occur a single time. Roughly 2.2% of the sample is in the top ten clones.

This specimen's time point label, interpreted: patch test 3, about 24 weeks after DPC sensitization. This specimen's treatment or condition label, interpreted: therapeutic diphenylcyclopropenone sensitization with weekly scalp DPC. Blood at each patch-test visit was drawn before the patch test was applied. Eligible patients were aged 18 to 70, diagnosed with alopecia, deemed suitable for DPC therapy, and excluded if pregnant. Total RNA was extracted from unfractionated whole blood collected in Tempus Blood RNA tubes. Counted from cysteine to phenylalanine, this CDR3 has 13 amino acids. The CDR3 DNA has 39 bases and is translated from base 1. Taken from the germline V gene (reference sequence), the CDR1 and CDR2 loops are MNHEY and SMNVEV. The V end loses 6 bases and the J end loses 8 bases, and a stretch of 13 bases separates them. Turning to this clonotype: Its antigen is unknown. Base quality data are lacking; no much larger clone is found one base away.

Sequenced material: whole blood, taken in connection with sensitization to the hapten diphenylcyclopropenone (DPC). The sequence was collected from a woman between 18 and 29 years old with alopecia areata. Some clones in this sample may be carry-over from other donors' samples. The sequence joins TRBV27 to TRBJ1-4; the D gene remains uncertain. The DNA sequence is given as TGTGCCAGCAGCCGGGGAGGGCACGAAAAACTGTTTTTT. Translation gives CASSRGGHEKLFF. Full variable domain (CDR3 extended with the reference TRBV27 and TRBJ1-4 proteins): EAQVTQNPRYLITVTGKKLTVTCSQNMNHEYMSWYRQDPGLGLRQIYYSMNVEVTDKGDVPEGYKVSRKEKRNFPLILESPSPNQTSLYFCASSRGGHEKLFFGSGTQLSVL.